Given below is one T cell receptor (beta chain) in context. Alongside a J-beta primer mix, a sample-barcoded 5' primer served in a second PCR lasting about 7 to 12 cycles. Each CDR3 protein is one row after TCRdb ran MiXCR on the 5' RACE reads. Of about 620,000 distinct CDR3 sequences listed, roughly half are singletons. The germline CDR1 and CDR2 sequences are DFQATT and SNEGSKA (reference sequence). The CDR3 consists of 15 residues. The source of the sample is a study of blood T cells in healthy people across ages. The receptor was derived from a woman of 80 years or more in good health. The sample was blood. The rearrangement uses TRBV20-1 and TRBJ2-1, with D possibly being TRBD1 or TRBD2 (6 bases each). Near its end, the DNA agrees better with TRBJ2-7, so the J call may be wrong. Here the CDR3 reads CSARVRKGGYNEQYF. The CDR3 bases are TGCAGTGCTAGAGTTCGGAAAGGGGGGTACAATGAGCAGTACTTC.